The entry that follows covers one T cell receptor beta chain sequence. What it binds is not known. This sample is part of a study of T cells after yellow fever vaccination. V lost 2 bases to trimming and J lost 4 bases; unmatched junction nucleotides: 7. From germline, CDR1 is KGHSH and CDR2 LQKENI. The CDR3 has 16 amino acids. Study results and limitations: Post-booster reappearance was seen for most primary-vaccination clones (around 96% CD4, around 88% CD8). The study noted that FACS-sorted repertoires could contain abundant clonotypes contaminating from the bulk population.

TCRdb independently ran MiXCR on the 5' RACE reads; one entry per CDR3 protein. The data hold some 670,000 distinct CDR3 sequences, with approximately 13% observed a single time. The chain is built from TRBV18 and TRBJ2-3; TRBD2 matches 9 bases. This receptor was identified in a man aged 25 to 45 who received the YFV17D yellow fever vaccine. The specimen comprised PBMCs, sampled on the day of the yellow fever booster vaccination. CDR3 bases: TGTGCCAGCTCACCATTAATAGCGGGGGACGCAGATACGCAGTATTTT. Protein sequence: CASSPLIAGDADTQYF. Supplemented by reference TRBV18 and TRBJ2-3, the full variable domain reads NAGVMQNPRHLVRRRGQEARLRCSPMKGHSHVYWYRQLPEEGLKFMVYLQKENIIDESGMPKERFSAEFPKEGPSILRIQQVVRGDSAAYFCASSPLIAGDADTQYFGPGTRLTVL.